A single TCR beta chain is shown here with its context. The data are from a study of shared T cell receptors in the human thymus. This CDR3 contains 15 residues. The trim removed 6 bases at V and 2 bases at J, leaving 5 bases unmatched. CDR1 is MNHEY and CDR2 is SVGAGI in the germline V gene. Profiled with immunoSEQ multiplex PCR; TCRdb holds only in-frame clones, not every one. The sample holds approximately 580,000 clones, about 84% seen once. These sequences were also reported in another study, on human thymus T cells. Per that paper: It was healthy Finnish infants having corrective surgery for congenital heart defects who were the donors. Resections from corrective heart surgery supplied the thymus tissue. Repertoires sampled from thymus and blood appeared biased in V and J gene usage. Related research examined unrelated individuals and reported that their thymic repertoires overlapped highly.

Sequenced material: thymocytes. The chain links TRBV6-5 to TRBJ2-1; 9 positions match TRBD2. The TCR sequence derives from a boy less than two years old with a congenital heart defect. CDR3 bases: TGTGCCAGCAGAACAGCGGGAGGTACCTACAATGAGCAGTTCTTC. It yields the protein CASRTAGGTYNEQFF.